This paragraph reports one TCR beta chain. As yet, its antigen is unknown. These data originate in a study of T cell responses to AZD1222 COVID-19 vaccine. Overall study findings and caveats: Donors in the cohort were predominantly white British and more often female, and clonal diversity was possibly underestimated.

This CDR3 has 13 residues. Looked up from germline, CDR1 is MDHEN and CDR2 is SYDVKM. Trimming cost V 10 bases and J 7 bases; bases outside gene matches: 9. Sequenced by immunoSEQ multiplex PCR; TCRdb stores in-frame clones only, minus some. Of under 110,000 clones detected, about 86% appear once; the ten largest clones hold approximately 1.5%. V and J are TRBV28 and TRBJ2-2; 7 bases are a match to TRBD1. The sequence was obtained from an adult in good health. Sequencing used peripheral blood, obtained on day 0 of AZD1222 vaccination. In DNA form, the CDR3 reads TGTGCCATCTATGACAGGGCCGACGGGGAGCTGTTTTTT. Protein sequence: CAIYDRADGELFF.